The 13 T cell receptor beta chains presented below share a single source sample, sequenced in a study of cytotoxic CD8 clonotypes in ibrutinib-treated CLL. Method: immunoSEQ multiplex PCR; TCRdb's copy keeps in-frame clones and lacks some. The profile shows 150,000 to 250,000 clones, about 72% of them singletons. The sequenced sample was PBMCs, obtained after 24 months of ibrutinib treatment. All receptors come from a human donor with chronic lymphocytic leukemia.

The rearrangement uses TRBV4-3 and TRBJ1-1; D is ambiguous. V was shortened by 2 bases and J by 0 bases, with 7 bases between the two germline ends. CDR1 and CDR2 from the germline V gene are LGHNA and YSLEER. CDR3 length: 14 residues. CDR3 in DNA: TGCGCCAGCAGCCAAAGTGGATTGAACACTGAAGCTTTCTTT. Translated, it gives CASSQSGLNTEAFF.

This clone was seen a few times. V and J are TRBV10-3 and TRBJ1-2; a weak D match, TRBD1 (5 bases). The CDR3 is 12 amino acids. The germline V and J ends were trimmed by 10 bases and 10 bases, with 19 bases remaining between them. Looked up from germline, CDR1 is ENHRY and CDR2 is SYGVKD. CDR3 region: CATRGEGSDYTF. Here the CDR3 DNA reads TGTGCCACTAGAGGGGAGGGTTCGGACTACACCTTC.

This sequence joins TRBV9 and TRBJ2-3; D ambiguous. The CDR3 spans 14 residues. Trimming stripped 4 bases from V and 3 bases from J, with 12 bases between. The germline V gene has CDR1 SGDLS and CDR2 YYNGEE. The DNA of the CDR3 is TGTGCCAGCAGCCAAGGCGCCCTGACAGATACGCAGTATTTT. As protein: CASSQGALTDTQYF.

The chain is built from TRBV30 and TRBJ2-2; no reliable D call. Germline loops: CDR1 GTSNPN, CDR2 SVGIG (reference sequence). The V end lost 0 bases, the J end lost 5 bases, and 7 bases lay between the germline ends. This CDR3 has 13 residues. The CDR3 DNA sequence: TGTGCCTGGAGTGTGGTGGGGACCGGGGAGCTGTTTTTT. Its translation is CAWSVVGTGELFF.

V and J are TRBV27 and TRBJ2-7, with D uncertain. The CDR3 runs 14 residues. Germline CDR1 reads MNHEY; CDR2 reads SMNVEV (reference sequence). V gave up 1 base and J gave up 0 bases, with 7 bases separating them. CDR3 DNA sequence: TGTGCCAGCAGTTTATTTCCAGACTCCTACGAGCAGTACTTC. Protein: CASSLFPDSYEQYF.

The chain is built from TRBV27 and TRBJ1-2, with TRBD1 matching 8 bases. From germline, CDR1 is MNHEY and CDR2 SMNVEV (reference sequence). V shed 4 bases, J shed 4 bases, and the junction held 2 bases outside the gene matches. The CDR3 consists of 13 residues. Written as DNA, the CDR3 is TGTGCCAGCAGTTACGACAGGGGCTATGGCTACACCTTC. Translated, it gives CASSYDRGYGYTF.

The chain has TRBV27 and TRBJ2-5; TRBD2 might be the D (7 bases). Deletions cut 5 bases from V and 4 bases from J, with 14 bases between. This CDR3 is 14 amino acids long. CDR1 is MNHEY and CDR2 is SMNVEV in the germline V gene (reference sequence). In nucleotides, the CDR3 is TGTGCCAGCAGTCCCTGGGGGGGGCCAGAGACCCAGTACTTC. This translates into CASSPWGGPETQYF.

The chain links TRBV19 to TRBJ2-2; TRBD2 matches at 15 bases. Germline V gene sequence: CDR1 LNHDA, CDR2 SQIVND (reference sequence). This CDR3 contains 17 residues. The J segment lost 3 bases and the V segment lost 4 bases, leaving 3 bases of the junction unmatched. CDR3 amino acids: CASSRTSGRVHTGELFF. The CDR3 DNA follows: TGTGCCAGTAGTAGGACTAGCGGGAGGGTGCACACCGGGGAGCTGTTTTTT. Filled out from reference TRBV19 and TRBJ2-2, the complete variable domain reads DGGITQSPKYLFRKEGQNVTLSCEQNLNHDAMYWYRQDPGQGLRLIYYSQIVNDFQKGDIAEGYSVSREKKESFPLTVTSAQKNPTAFYLCASSRTSGRVHTGELFFGEGSRLTVL.

The table lists this clone with a few counts. As DNA, the CDR3 is TGCGCCAGCAGTACAAACCCGGGACAGTCTAATGAAAAACTGTTTTTT. Translating gives CASSTNPGQSNEKLFF. The rearrangement joins TRBV5-1 to TRBJ1-4; 7 bases match TRBD1. Germline CDR1 reads SGHRS; CDR2 reads YFSETQ. J lost 3 bases, V lost 5 bases, and 10 bases had no gene match. The CDR3 has 16 residues.

The chain has TRBV4-3 and TRBJ2-3, with D perhaps TRBD1 (6 bases). The V gene lost 5 bases and the J gene lost 4 bases, with 10 bases spanning the gap. CDR1 LGHNA and CDR2 YSLEER come from the germline V gene. This CDR3 is 13 amino acids long. The CDR3 nucleotides read TGCGCCAGCAGCTTGAGGACAGCAGATACGCAGTATTTT. Translating it yields CASSLRTADTQYF.

The V call is TRBV9, the J call TRBJ1-3; D gene unclear. The length of the CDR3 is 16 residues. Germline V lookup: CDR1 SGDLS, CDR2 YYNGEE. Trimming cost V 0 bases and J 0 bases, with 10 bases left between them. The CDR3 coding sequence is TGTGCCAGCAGCGTAGCTACAGCCATCTCTGGAAACACCATATATTTT. The encoded protein is CASSVATAISGNTIYF.

DNA for the CDR3: TGTGCCAGCAGCTTCGCACTAGCGGGGGACCGTAGCACAGATACGCAGTATTTT. This encodes CASSFALAGDRSTDTQYF. This chain uses TRBV5-6 with TRBJ2-3; TRBD2 matches at 11 bases. V dropped 2 bases and J dropped 0; count of bases not matched to a gene: 8. CDR3 length: 18 residues. Germline V CDR1 and CDR2: SGHDT, YYEEEE.

This chain connects TRBV5-1 to TRBJ2-7, with 7 bases identical to TRBD2. Trimming at V came to 4 bases and at J to 1 base, leaving 8 bases not matched to a gene. Looked up from germline, CDR1 is SGHRS and CDR2 is YFSETQ. The CDR3 has 15 amino acids. CDR3 residues: CASSPAGTNSYEQYF. The CDR3 nucleotides read TGCGCCAGCAGCCCCGCCGGGACTAATTCCTACGAGCAGTACTTC.